These 14 T cell receptor beta chains originate from one sample sequenced in a study of early T cells in non-severe SARS-CoV-2 infection (dated by TCRdb to the early 2020s). Libraries were built with 5' RACE. The sequencer was a NextSeq 500. TCRdb took the public reads, trimmed them with fastp at Q25, ran MiXCR for clone calling and kept in-frame beta chains. One record per CDR3 amino acid sequence lists the most common genes and DNA. The sample includes 74,000 or so distinct CDR3 sequences, with 11% observed a single time. The top ten hold 3.5% to 4% of the sample. The sequenced material came from whole blood. The receptors here all came from an adult who was a healthcare worker with PCR-confirmed SARS-CoV-2 infection or an uninfected control (not recorded which).

Many counts were recorded for this clonotype. The CDR3 DNA follows: TGCAGTGCCAAGAGGCCGGGACTAGCGGACCTCATTCAAGAGACCCAGTACTTC. Its protein is CSAKRPGLADLIQETQYF. This chain connects TRBV20-1 to TRBJ2-5, with 11 bases matching TRBD2. J gave up 2 bases and V 6 bases, and 17 bases lay outside the gene matches. The V gene's germline CDR1 is DFQATT and CDR2 SNEGSKA (reference sequence). CDR3 length: 18 residues.

This clonotype was picked up many times. The DNA for the CDR3 is TGTGCCAGCAGCCAAGTAAATAGCAATCAGCCCCAGCATTTT. Its protein product is CASSQVNSNQPQHF. This rearrangement joins TRBV3-1 to TRBJ1-5, with D uncertain. V was clipped by 1 base and J by 0 bases, with 4 bases between them. The germline CDR1 and CDR2 sequences are LGHDT and YNNKEL (reference sequence). The CDR3 sequence is 14 residues long.

This clonotype was seen many times. The J gene is TRBJ2-1, the V gene TRBV6-4; D possibly corresponds to TRBD2 (6 bases). Germline CDR1 and CDR2: MRHNA and SNTAGT. This CDR3 spans 15 amino acids. V gave up 0 bases and J gave up 0 bases, with 6 bases separating them. The CDR3 bases are TGTGCCAGCAGTGACTCTAGCGGCTCCTACAATGAGCAGTTCTTC. Amino acids: CASSDSSGSYNEQFF.

This clonotype was detected many times. The CDR3 is CASSPKSWEGSETQYF. CDR3 sequence (DNA): TGTGCCAGCAGCCCTAAGTCGTGGGAAGGATCGGAGACCCAGTACTTC. V gene TRBV6-5 combines with J gene TRBJ2-5; D gene unclear. The CDR3 runs to 16 residues. V was cut by 6 bases and J by 5 bases, with 22 bases left in between. Germline CDR1 and CDR2: MNHEY and SVGAGI.

The chain is built from TRBV5-1 and TRBJ2-7; maybe TRBD1 (6 bases). Germline values: CDR1 SGHRS, CDR2 YFSETQ. This CDR3 spans 13 amino acids. The ends were cut back, 4 bases at V and 7 bases at J, with 15 bases in the middle. The CDR3 coding sequence is TGCGCCAGCAGCGAACCAGGGGCAGGTGAGCAGTACTTC. Its protein product is CASSEPGAGEQYF. Variable domain in full (rest from reference TRBV5-1 and TRBJ2-7): KAGVTQTPRYLIKTRGQQVTLSCSPISGHRSVSWYQQTPGQGLQFLFEYFSETQRNKGNFPGRFSGRQFSNSRSEMNVSTLELGDSALYLCASSEPGAGEQYFGPGTRLTVT.

The table lists this clonotype with a few counts. The chain recombines TRBV7-9 with TRBJ2-3, with 10 positions matching TRBD2. The CDR3 loop spans 17 amino acids. J gave up 0 bases and V 3 bases, and 6 bases lay outside the gene matches. Germline V lookup: CDR1 SEHNR, CDR2 FQNEAQ (reference sequence). In nucleotides, the CDR3 is TGTGCCAGCAGCTTTTTCACTAGCGGGACTAGCACAGATACGCAGTATTTT. Encoded protein: CASSFFTSGTSTDTQYF.

V usage is TRBV5-1 and J usage is TRBJ2-1; D is perhaps TRBD2 (7 bases). The length of the CDR3 is 15 residues. The germline V gene has CDR1 SGHRS and CDR2 YFSETQ. V lost 4 bases and J lost 8, with 19 bases in between. CDR3 in amino acids: CASSPFAGALYEQFF. CDR3 nucleotide sequence: TGCGCCAGCAGCCCTTTCGCGGGGGCCCTCTATGAGCAGTTCTTC.

Comments on this clonotype: One end of the junction fails to match germline, which may point to a read error. V is TRBV4-2 and J is TRBJ2-3; D is possibly TRBD1 (7 bases). The CDR3 is 13 amino acids. Germline V gene sequence: CDR1 LGHNA, CDR2 YNFKEQ. The CDR3 is CVSRGTSTDTQYF. CDR3 nucleotides: TGTGTCAGCAGGGGGACTAGCACAGATACGCAGTATTTT.

This clonotype was counted ten times or more. The V and J genes are TRBV7-2 and TRBJ2-1; no reliable D call. Trimming removed 4 bases from V and 9 bases from J, with 10 bases in between. CDR1 and CDR2 from the germline V gene are SGHTA and FQGNSA. The CDR3 contains 12 residues. The CDR3 DNA reads as TGTGCCAGCAGCTCTCCAGGCGGTGAGCAGTTCTTC. The encoded protein is CASSSPGGEQFF.

There are many counts of this clonotype. This chain links TRBV11-2 with TRBJ1-2, with D possibly TRBD1 on 6 matching bases. CDR3 length: 17 amino acids. Per the germline V gene, CDR1 is SGHAT and CDR2 is FQNNGV. Trimming took 4 bases from V and 3 from J, leaving 21 bases between them. The CDR3 DNA is TGTGCCAGCAGCTCAAATCGTCCGGGACAAGGGGACTATGGCTACACCTTC. Translation gives CASSSNRPGQGDYGYTF. Using reference TRBV11-2 and TRBJ1-2 for the parts outside the CDR3, the full variable domain is EAGVAQSPRYKIIEKRQSVAFWCNPISGHATLYWYQQILGQGPKLLIQFQNNGVVDDSQLPKDRFSAERLKGVDSTLKIQPAKLEDSAVYLCASSSNRPGQGDYGYTFGSGTRLTVV.

There are many counts of this clonotype. The J gene is TRBJ2-5, the V gene TRBV27; no reliable D call. Trimming shortened V by 6 bases and J by 2 bases, and 7 bases separated the two germline ends. The length of the CDR3 is 12 residues. Germline CDR1 and CDR2: MNHEY and SMNVEV (reference sequence). The CDR3 nucleotides read TGTGCCAGCAGGGGTTCTCAAGAGACCCAGTACTTC. Translation: CASRGSQETQYF.

About this clonotype: A much larger clone is a single base away; this may be a read error. This chain uses TRBV19 with TRBJ2-6; D is unclear. The CDR3 consists of 15 residues. Between the trimmed V and J ends, which lost 7 bases and 0 bases, there was a span of 10 bases. Germline CDR1 reads LNHDA; CDR2 reads SQIVND (reference sequence). The CDR3 sequence is CASTFSTSGANVLTF. The CDR3 region has the DNA TGTGCCAGTACCTTTTCTACCTCTGGGGCCAACGTCCTGACTTTC.

The sample holds many counts of this clonotype. The V and J genes are TRBV12-3 or TRBV12-4 and TRBJ2-5; D might be TRBD1 (6 bases). The V gene lost 3 bases and the J gene lost 5 bases, with 7 bases spanning the gap. The CDR3 length is 12 residues. CDR3 in amino acids: CASSFRGETQYF. As DNA, the CDR3 is TGTGCCAGCAGTTTCAGGGGTGAGACCCAGTACTTC.

The V and J genes are TRBV29-1 and TRBJ1-1; D is possibly TRBD1 (5 bases). The ends were cut back, 7 bases at V and 1 base at J, with 10 bases in the middle. This CDR3 is built from 12 residues. CDR1 is SQVTM, CDR2 ANQGSEA, per germline. Here the CDR3 DNA reads TGCAGCGGGGGAACAGGGAACACTGAAGCTTTCTTT. It encodes CSGGTGNTEAFF.